The 27 T cell receptor beta chains below all came from one sample that was sequenced in a study of T cells in Graves' hyperthyroidism and ophthalmopathy. From RNA transcripts, TCR beta CDR3 regions were amplified. First-round RT-PCR targeting the TCR CDR3 was performed with the HTBI primer set. A single record per CDR3 protein comes from TCRdb applying MiXCR to the multiplex PCR reads. The sample lists over 250,000 distinct CDR3 sequences, less than 30% seen once, with around 28% in the top ten. Material: blood. The receptors were gathered from a man aged 40-49 years with Graves' hyperthyroidism that later progressed to Graves' ophthalmopathy.

This clonotype was detected ten times or more. CDR3 amino acids: CASSEPGNYGYTF. CDR3 coding DNA: TGTGCCAGCAGTGAACCTGGGAATTATGGCTACACCTTC. The chain carries TRBV6-1 and TRBJ1-2; D remains ambiguous. The CDR3 is 13 amino acids. Per the germline V gene, CDR1 is MNHNS and CDR2 is SASEGT. Trimming stripped 2 bases from V and 5 bases from J, with 9 bases between.

DNA for the CDR3: TGTGCCACCAGTGATTCGGGACTAGCGTTGGAGACCCAGTACTTC. Translation gives CATSDSGLALETQYF. This chain connects TRBV24-1 to TRBJ2-5, with 10 bases lining up with TRBD2. The CDR3 runs 15 residues. The ends lost 2 bases at V and 5 bases at J; junction bases unmatched: 4. The V gene's germline CDR1 is KGHDR and CDR2 SFDVKD.

This clonotype occurred many times. This chain connects TRBV11-2 to TRBJ1-3, with D uncertain. Germline loops: CDR1 SGHAT, CDR2 FQNNGV. The CDR3 covers 14 residues. V was pared by 1 base and J by 5 bases, with 9 bases between. CDR3 in DNA: TGTGCCAGCAGCTTAGGGGCCGACAGAAACACCATATATTTT. Amino acids: CASSLGADRNTIYF.

This clonotype was counted ten times or more. The rearrangement joins TRBV10-2 to TRBJ2-5; D could derive from TRBD1 or TRBD2 (6 bases each). With 7 bases removed from V and 3 bases from J, the gap between germline ends came to 15 bases. Germline CDR1 is WSHSY and CDR2 is SAAADI. The CDR3 is made up of 14 amino acids. The CDR3 region has the DNA TGCGCCAGCATGAGGGGGGCGCTTGAAGAGACCCAGTACTTC. This encodes CASMRGALEETQYF.

In its sample, this clonotype was seen many times. This chain uses TRBV6-4 with TRBJ1-2, with D unresolved. The V gene's germline CDR1 is MRHNA and CDR2 SNTAGT. This CDR3 contains 15 residues. V gave up 6 bases and J gave up 2 bases, with 16 bases separating them. CDR3 in DNA: TGTGCCAGCAGCCAGGCATGGACCCGGAACTATGGCTACACCTTC. It is translated as CASSQAWTRNYGYTF.

To note about this clonotype: Since a much larger clone is just one base distant, this may be a read error. V gene TRBV18 combines with J gene TRBJ1-2; D is perhaps TRBD1 (6 bases). Germline CDR1 is KGHSH and CDR2 is LQKENI. The CDR3 extends over 13 amino acids. The CDR3 sequence is CASSPQDSYSYTF. CDR3 coding DNA: TGTGCCAGCTCACCACAGGACAGCTATAGCTACACCTTC.

This CDR3 is CASFGGQGNTEAFF. CDR3 DNA sequence: TGTGCCAGCTTCGGGGGACAGGGGAACACTGAAGCTTTCTTT. This chain links TRBV28 with TRBJ1-1; TRBD1 aligns across 9 bases. The trim removed 8 bases at V and 1 base at J, leaving 5 bases unmatched. Germline V gene sequence: CDR1 MDHEN, CDR2 SYDVKM. This CDR3 contains 14 residues.

This clonotype was seen at least ten times. V and J are TRBV29-1 and TRBJ2-5; D remains ambiguous. V lost 4 bases, J lost 2 bases, and 20 bases lay in between. Germline V gives CDR1 SQVTM, CDR2 ANQGSEA. The CDR3 is 16 amino acids. CDR3 amino acids: CSVVVAYANPQETQYF. In nucleotides, the CDR3 is TGCAGCGTTGTCGTCGCCTATGCAAACCCTCAAGAGACCCAGTACTTC.

This clonotype was recorded a few times. The CDR3 loop reads CASSSQGGRELFF. The CDR3 DNA is TGTGCCAGCAGTTCCCAGGGTGGCCGGGAGCTGTTTTTT. The chain links TRBV6-2 or TRBV6-3 to TRBJ2-2, with D tentatively TRBD1 (5 bases). This CDR3 region has 13 residues. CDR1 is MNHEY and CDR2 is SVGEGT in the germline V gene. The V end lost 4 bases, the J end lost 9 bases, and 12 bases lay between the germline ends.

This clonotype has at least ten counts. The gene calls are TRBV11-1 and TRBJ1-1; no firm D call. V lost 2 bases, J lost 6 bases, and 7 bases lay in between. CDR3 length: 12 residues. In germline, CDR1 is SGHAT, CDR2 FQDESV (reference sequence). CDR3 sequence: CASSLIPPEAFF. The CDR3 coding sequence is TGTGCCAGCAGCTTAATTCCCCCTGAAGCTTTCTTT.

This clonotype was observed many times. CDR3 sequence: CASRNQGGYNSPLHF. The CDR3 nucleotides read TGTGCCAGCAGAAACCAGGGGGGCTATAATTCACCCCTCCACTTT. V gene TRBV6-1 combines with J gene TRBJ1-6, with TRBD1 matching 7 bases. This CDR3 spans 15 amino acids. Germline V gene sequence: CDR1 MNHNS, CDR2 SASEGT. V lost 6 bases, J lost 3 bases, and 5 bases stayed unmatched.

This clonotype was counted at least ten times. The chain recombines TRBV6-5 with TRBJ2-7; 10 nucleotides line up with TRBD2. From germline, CDR1 is MNHEY and CDR2 SVGAGI. This CDR3 is built from 17 residues. V was clipped by 6 bases and J by 4 bases; unmatched bases: 15. The CDR3 DNA sequence: TGTGCCAGCAGACTCACCCGTCCTCCTAGCGGGGGATACGAGCAGTACTTC. Protein sequence: CASRLTRPPSGGYEQYF.

The chain couples TRBV20-1 to TRBJ1-1, with unresolved D. Germline V lookup: CDR1 DFQATT, CDR2 SNEGSKA (reference sequence). The CDR3 is made up of 13 amino acids. With 5 bases removed from V and 1 base from J, the gap between germline ends came to 11 bases. The CDR3 sequence is CSAPFGGNTEAFF. The CDR3 DNA follows: TGCAGTGCTCCCTTTGGAGGGAACACTGAAGCTTTCTTT.

The chain is built from TRBV5-1 and TRBJ2-7, with D uncertain. With 4 bases removed from V and 1 base from J, the gap between germline ends came to 9 bases. The CDR3 length is 13 residues. In germline, CDR1 is SGHRS, CDR2 YFSETQ. Here the CDR3 reads CASSVDQSYEQYF. The CDR3 DNA follows: TGCGCCAGCAGCGTGGACCAGTCCTACGAGCAGTACTTC.

There are many counts of this clonotype. The rearrangement joins TRBV24-1 to TRBJ2-7; D possibly uses TRBD1 or TRBD2 (5 bases each). The V end lost 4 bases, the J end lost 3 bases, and 9 bases lay between the germline ends. The length of the CDR3 is 13 residues. CDR1 and CDR2 from the germline V gene are KGHDR and SFDVKD. CDR3 sequence: CATSEGPYYEQYF. CDR3 nucleotides: TGTGCCACCAGTGAGGGACCTTACTACGAGCAGTACTTC.

This clonotype was picked up many times. The chain has TRBV29-1 and TRBJ1-2; possible D gene TRBD1, 5 bases. The CDR3 sequence is 17 residues long. V was cut by 1 base and J by 0 bases, with 18 bases left in between. The germline CDR1 and CDR2 sequences are SQVTM and ANQGSEA. CDR3 coding DNA: TGCAGCGTTGAAGCCCAGGGTCCAGGCAACCCTAACTATGGCTACACCTTC. This codes for CSVEAQGPGNPNYGYTF.

The rearrangement links TRBV11-2 to TRBJ2-3; 14 bases match TRBD2. The V gene end was trimmed by 0 bases and the J gene end by 13 bases; junction bases not matched to a gene: 9. The CDR3 has 16 residues. Germline assignment: CDR1 SGHAT and CDR2 FQNNGV. CDR3 sequence reads: CASSLDSRLAGGPKYF. The CDR3 DNA sequence: TGTGCCAGCAGCTTAGACTCCAGACTAGCGGGAGGGCCAAAGTATTTT.

In this sample, this clonotype turned up many times. The chain couples TRBV29-1 to TRBJ1-1; a possible D gene is TRBD1 (5 bases). V was shortened by 5 bases and J by 1 base, with 17 bases between the two germline ends. Looked up from germline, CDR1 is SQVTM and CDR2 is ANQGSEA. The CDR3 extends over 15 amino acids. The CDR3: CSVSPDRPRNTEAFF. Here the CDR3 DNA reads TGCAGCGTTTCCCCCGACAGACCCAGGAACACTGAAGCTTTCTTT.

This clonotype was picked up many times. The chain joins TRBV20-1 to TRBJ1-2; 11 bases align to TRBD1. Trimming took 3 bases from V and 6 from J; bases not matched to a gene: 9. This CDR3 region has 15 residues. Per the germline V gene, CDR1 is DFQATT and CDR2 is SNEGSKA (reference sequence). CDR3 region: CSASLGGQGEDGYTF. The CDR3, as DNA: TGCAGTGCTAGCTTAGGGGGACAGGGGGAGGATGGCTACACCTTC.

This clonotype has ten or more counts. The rearrangement uses TRBV4-2 and TRBJ2-7, with a weak D call TRBD1 (5 bases). The V and J ends lost 1 base and 6 bases respectively, with 10 bases between them. The germline gives CDR1 LGHNA, CDR2 YNFKEQ. This CDR3 region has 13 residues. CDR3 DNA sequence: TGTGCCAGCAGCCAAGCTCGAAGGGGCGAGCAGTACTTC. Protein: CASSQARRGEQYF.

This clonotype appeared once. The junction differs from germline at one of its ends, possibly a read error. This rearrangement joins TRBV12-3 or TRBV12-4 to TRBJ2-3; 9 bases agree with TRBD2. The CDR3 runs 12 residues. CDR3 nucleotide sequence: TGTGCCAGCAGTGAAATGGGCGGGAGGGCGGAGTTT. This gives the protein CASSEMGGRAEF.

This clonotype was seen many times. This sequence joins TRBV9 and TRBJ1-2; D gene uncertain. CDR1 and CDR2 from the germline V gene are SGDLS and YYNGEE. CDR3 length: 13 residues. V was trimmed by 0 bases and J by 2 bases, leaving 5 bases between them. In DNA, the CDR3 is TGTGCCAGCAGCGTAGACGGGAACTATGGCTACACCTTC. It encodes CASSVDGNYGYTF.

This clonotype was recorded many times. V gene TRBV3-1 combines with J gene TRBJ1-1; D is ambiguous. The CDR3 has 15 amino acids. V lost 2 bases, J lost 5 bases, and 15 bases lay in between. Looked up from germline, CDR1 is LGHDT and CDR2 is YNNKEL (reference sequence). DNA of the CDR3: TGTGCCAGCAGCCAACAATCCTTCCTGGGGACTGAAGCTTTCTTT. This translates into CASSQQSFLGTEAFF.

This clonotype was observed many times. J is TRBJ2-5 and V is TRBV29-1, with TRBD2 matching over 11 bases. Germline trimming cut 1 base from V and 5 bases from J; bases unmatched to any gene: 15. CDR1 SQVTM and CDR2 ANQGSEA come from the germline V gene. This CDR3 spans 18 amino acids. CDR3 nucleotide sequence: TGCAGCGTTGAAGCCCCCTCGACTAGCGGGAACCCAATTGAGACCCAGTACTTC. It encodes CSVEAPSTSGNPIETQYF. The complete variable domain, with remaining parts taken from reference TRBV29-1 and TRBJ2-5, reads SAVISQKPSRDICQRGTSLTIQCQVDSQVTMMFWYRQQPGQSLTLIATANQGSEATYESGFVIDKFPISRPNLTFSTLTVSNMSPEDSSIYLCSVEAPSTSGNPIETQYFGPGTRLLVL.

This clonotype has a count of ten or more. Being one base from a much bigger clone, this may be a read error. The rearrangement uses TRBV6-5 and TRBJ1-2, with a weak D call TRBD1 (5 bases). The CDR3 totals 14 residues. Germline lookup yields CDR1 MNHEY and CDR2 SVGAGI. Trimming removed 2 bases at V and 3 bases at J, with 10 bases between. In DNA, the CDR3 is TGTGCCAGCAGTTACCGGGACTCACACTATGGCTACACCTTC. It translates to CASSYRDSHYGYTF.

In this sample, this clonotype turned up many times. This sequence joins TRBV5-1 and TRBJ1-1; 8 positions agree with TRBD1. The CDR3 has 15 residues. The V gene end was trimmed by 4 bases and the J gene end by 4 bases; junction bases not matched to a gene: 9. CDR1 is SGHRS, CDR2 YFSETQ, per germline. Here the CDR3 DNA reads TGCGCCAGCAGCATAAGACAGGGGTCAAGCACTGAAGCTTTCTTT. This gives the protein CASSIRQGSSTEAFF.

This clonotype has a count of ten or more. This may arise from a read error, as a much more abundant clone is one base away. V and J are TRBV6-1 and TRBJ2-5; D not resolved. V was pared by 1 base and J by 1 base, with 7 bases between. The CDR3 sequence is 14 residues long. In germline, CDR1 is MNHNS, CDR2 SASEGT. CDR3 DNA sequence: TGTGCCAGCAGTGAAGGGCAGATCCAAGAGACCCAGTACTTC. Protein: CASSEGQIQETQYF.